The T cell receptor (beta chain) described here comes from a study of patients and donors after allogeneic stem cell transplantation. Each CDR3 protein gets one entry after TCRdb re-called the RT-PCR reads with MiXCR. The sample includes around 150,000 distinct CDR3 sequences, about 40% of them seen just once. The germline gives CDR1 SGDLS, CDR2 YYNGEE. The CDR3 extends over 14 amino acids. V was trimmed by 0 bases and J by 1 base, leaving 7 bases between them. This clonotype was observed a few times. The receptor was derived from a human donor who was either an allogeneic HSCT recipient or a stem cell or donor lymphocyte infusion donor (not recorded which). It is not recorded whose cells these are; they may come from a transplant donor. The V gene is TRBV9, the J gene TRBJ1-1; D remains ambiguous. The sequenced sample consisted of blood, either unsorted or a sorted T cell fraction (not recorded which). Written as DNA, the CDR3 is TGTGCCAGCAGCGTAGTCACCGGGAACACTGAAGCTTTCTTT. Its protein product is CASSVVTGNTEAFF.